This T cell receptor (beta chain) was documented in a study of T cell changes during pregnancy in multiple sclerosis. TCRdb's table, derived via immunoSEQ multiplex PCR, lists solely in-frame clones and lacks some. The table has some 110,000 clones, about 90% seen once. The V gene end was trimmed by 4 bases and the J gene end by 4 bases; junction bases not matched to a gene: 3. CDR3 length equals 13 residues. Germline loops: CDR1 LNHDA, CDR2 SQIVND (reference sequence). The gene calls are TRBV19 and TRBJ1-2; TRBD1 agrees at 7 bases. The sequencing used peripheral blood, collected before pregnancy. This sequence was found in a female donor with multiple sclerosis, enrolled in a pregnancy study. CDR3 sequence reads: CASSTWDSYGYTF. As DNA, the CDR3 is TGTGCCAGTAGTACGTGGGACAGCTATGGCTACACCTTC.